Listed here is a single T cell receptor (beta chain). Its antigen has not been determined. Base qualities are not recorded, but no much larger clone differs from it by a single base. The donors belonged to the validation cohort of roughly 120 subjects, which was separate from the roughly 670-subject first cohort. This sample was included in a study of cytomegalovirus exposure and HLA in healthy donors (dated by TCRdb to 2016 to 2017). For the wider study: A later analysis indicated that the 120 or so validation repertoires were generated on the platform also employed for the roughly 730 repertoires of the first cohort. To predict cytomegalovirus infection status, the study brought together high-throughput TCR immunosequencing, statistical association of individual TCRs with disease status, and machine learning. The study aimed to test whether cataloging public T cell receptors could reveal signatures of past pathogen exposure. In addition to the first cohort of around 670 subjects, a separate validation cohort of 120 different subjects was used. What the study reported, not specific to this receptor: A later analysis found that TCRs clustered in the first cohort also tended to co-occur in the roughly 120 validation repertoires, with 94% of cluster scores above 0. A later analysis had no HLA typing for the validation cohort, so co-occurrence there was scored across all 110 or so repertoires. It was suggested by the authors that the approach could potentially be generalized to other disease states and immunological phenotypes. While some public TCRs were present in many individuals, most TCR sequences turned up only very rarely across donors. The classifier was reported to diagnose cytomegalovirus status with high specificity and sensitivity in both the original cohort and the validation cohort. A total of roughly 160 TCR beta chains were listed by the study as associated with cytomegalovirus. Three of the identified cytomegalovirus-associated TCR beta chains were confirmed in vitro to be specific for cytomegalovirus antigens.

Including the terminal cysteine and phenylalanine, the CDR3 comprises 17 residues. Only the CDR3 part of the read is kept: 51 bases, read in frame from the first base. Preparation of the library involved the immunoSEQ multiplex PCR assay. Concerning the study's data processing: A statistical classification framework was built to diagnose cytomegalovirus status from the catalog of TCR beta chain sequences. TCRdb obtained this table from immuneACCESS and retained in-frame rearrangements with V and J assigned. These tables miss some clones; where compared with another copy, unresolved V genes account for less than half of the shortfall, and the remainder is unexplained. The DNA gave D and trimming, while V, J and clone size come from that table. Here the sample has tens of thousands of clones; 85% to 90% occur a single time. The ten largest clones capture approximately 4.2% of the sample.

The chain couples TRBV12-2 to TRBJ2-1; the listed D gene, TRBD2, was not tested against the DNA. TRBV12-2 is listed as a pseudogene. Sample: PBMCs. This clonotype originated in a woman between 18 and 30 years old in good health and CMV-seropositive. DNA sequence: TGTGCAAGTCGCTTAGTGATAGGGACGGGAGGGCCGGATGAGCAGTTCTTC. The resulting protein is CASRLVIGTGGPDEQFF.